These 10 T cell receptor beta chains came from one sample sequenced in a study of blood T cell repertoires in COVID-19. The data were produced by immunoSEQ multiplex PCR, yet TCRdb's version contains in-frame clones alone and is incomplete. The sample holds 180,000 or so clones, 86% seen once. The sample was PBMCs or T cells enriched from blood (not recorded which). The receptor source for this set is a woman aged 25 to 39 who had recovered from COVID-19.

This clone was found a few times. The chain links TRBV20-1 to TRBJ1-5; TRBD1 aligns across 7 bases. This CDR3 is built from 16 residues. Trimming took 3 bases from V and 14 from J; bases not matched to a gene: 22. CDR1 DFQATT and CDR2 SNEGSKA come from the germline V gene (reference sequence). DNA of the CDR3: TGCAGTGCTAGTATACCTTTAGGGACAGAGGCCTCTCGTGAGCATTTT. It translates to CSASIPLGTEASREHF.

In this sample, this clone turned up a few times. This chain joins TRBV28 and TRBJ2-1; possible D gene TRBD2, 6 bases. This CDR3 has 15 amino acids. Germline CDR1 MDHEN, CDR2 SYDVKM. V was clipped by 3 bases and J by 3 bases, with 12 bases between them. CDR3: CASSFLLALYNEQFF. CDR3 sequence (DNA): TGTGCCAGCAGTTTTTTACTAGCCCTCTACAATGAGCAGTTCTTC.

The CDR3 loop reads CASSQDINYGYTF. The CDR3, as DNA: TGTGCCAGCAGTCAGGACATTAACTATGGCTACACCTTC. This sequence joins TRBV6-5 and TRBJ1-2, with D possibly TRBD1 on 5 matching bases. V lost 5 bases and J lost 1, with 8 bases in between. CDR3 length: 13 amino acids. Looked up from germline, CDR1 is MNHEY and CDR2 is SVGAGI.

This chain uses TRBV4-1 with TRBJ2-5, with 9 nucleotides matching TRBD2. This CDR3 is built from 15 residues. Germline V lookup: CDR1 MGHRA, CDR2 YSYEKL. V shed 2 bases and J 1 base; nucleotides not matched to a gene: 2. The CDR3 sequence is CASSQQLAGQETQYF. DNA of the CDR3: TGCGCCAGCAGCCAACAACTAGCGGGCCAAGAGACCCAGTACTTC.

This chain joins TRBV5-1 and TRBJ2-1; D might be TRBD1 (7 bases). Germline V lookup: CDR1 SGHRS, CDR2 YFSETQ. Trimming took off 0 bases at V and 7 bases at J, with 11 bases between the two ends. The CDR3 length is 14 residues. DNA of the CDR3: TGCGCCAGCAGCTTGGCGCCAGGGGGGAATGAGCAGTTCTTC. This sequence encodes CASSLAPGGNEQFF. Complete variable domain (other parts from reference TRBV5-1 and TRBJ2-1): KAGVTQTPRYLIKTRGQQVTLSCSPISGHRSVSWYQQTPGQGLQFLFEYFSETQRNKGNFPGRFSGRQFSNSRSEMNVSTLELGDSALYLCASSLAPGGNEQFFGPGTRLTVL.

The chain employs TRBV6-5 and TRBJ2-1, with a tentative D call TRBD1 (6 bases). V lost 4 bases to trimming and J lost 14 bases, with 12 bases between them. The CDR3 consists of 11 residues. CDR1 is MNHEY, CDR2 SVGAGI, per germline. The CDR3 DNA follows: TGTGCCAGCAGTTCCGGGACAATAGAGTTCTTC. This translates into CASSSGTIEFF.

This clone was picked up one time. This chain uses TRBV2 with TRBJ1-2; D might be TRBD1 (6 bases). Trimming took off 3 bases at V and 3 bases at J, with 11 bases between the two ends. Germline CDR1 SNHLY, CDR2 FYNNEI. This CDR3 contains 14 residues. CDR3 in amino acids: CASSENRVYYGYTF. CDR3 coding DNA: TGTGCCAGCAGTGAGAACAGGGTCTACTATGGCTACACCTTC. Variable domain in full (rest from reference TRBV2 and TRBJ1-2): EPEVTQTPSHQVTQMGQEVILRCVPISNHLYFYWYRQILGQKVEFLVSFYNNEISEKSEIFDDQFSVERPDGSNFTLKIRSTKLEDSAMYFCASSENRVYYGYTFGSGTRLTVV.

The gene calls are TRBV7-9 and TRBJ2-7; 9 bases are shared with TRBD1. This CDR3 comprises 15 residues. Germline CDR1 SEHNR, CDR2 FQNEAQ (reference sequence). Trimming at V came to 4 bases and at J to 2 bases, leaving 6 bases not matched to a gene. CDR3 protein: CASSYRGPLTYEQYF. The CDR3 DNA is TGTGCCAGCAGCTACAGGGGGCCCCTAACCTACGAGCAGTACTTC.

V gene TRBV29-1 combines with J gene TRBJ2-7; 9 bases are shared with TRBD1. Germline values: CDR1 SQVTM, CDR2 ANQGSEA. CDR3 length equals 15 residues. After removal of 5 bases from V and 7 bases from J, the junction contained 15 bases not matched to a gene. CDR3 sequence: CSVFIRDRAFLEQYF. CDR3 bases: TGCAGCGTTTTCATCCGGGACAGGGCGTTTTTGGAGCAGTACTTC.

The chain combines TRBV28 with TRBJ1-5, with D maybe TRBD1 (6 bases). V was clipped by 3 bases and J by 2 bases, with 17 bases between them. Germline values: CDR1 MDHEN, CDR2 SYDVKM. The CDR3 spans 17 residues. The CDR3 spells CASSFGIKSGGNQPQHF. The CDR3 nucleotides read TGTGCCAGCAGTTTCGGAATTAAGTCAGGGGGCAATCAGCCCCAGCATTTT. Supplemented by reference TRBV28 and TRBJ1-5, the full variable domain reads DVKVTQSSRYLVKRTGEKVFLECVQDMDHENMFWYRQDPGLGLRLIYFSYDVKMKEKGDIPEGYSVSREKKERFSLILESASTNQTSMYLCASSFGIKSGGNQPQHFGDGTRLSIL.